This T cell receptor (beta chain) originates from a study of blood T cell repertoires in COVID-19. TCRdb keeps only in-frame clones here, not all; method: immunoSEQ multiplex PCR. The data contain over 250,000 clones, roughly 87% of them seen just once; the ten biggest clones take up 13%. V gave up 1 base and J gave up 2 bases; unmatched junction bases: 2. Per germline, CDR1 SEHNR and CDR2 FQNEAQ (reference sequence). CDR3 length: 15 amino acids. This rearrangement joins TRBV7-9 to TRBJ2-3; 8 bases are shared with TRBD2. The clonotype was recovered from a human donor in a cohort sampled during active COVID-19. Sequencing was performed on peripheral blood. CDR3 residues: CASSLVGGVTDTQYF. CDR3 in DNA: TGTGCCAGCAGCTTAGTCGGGGGGGTCACAGATACGCAGTATTTT.